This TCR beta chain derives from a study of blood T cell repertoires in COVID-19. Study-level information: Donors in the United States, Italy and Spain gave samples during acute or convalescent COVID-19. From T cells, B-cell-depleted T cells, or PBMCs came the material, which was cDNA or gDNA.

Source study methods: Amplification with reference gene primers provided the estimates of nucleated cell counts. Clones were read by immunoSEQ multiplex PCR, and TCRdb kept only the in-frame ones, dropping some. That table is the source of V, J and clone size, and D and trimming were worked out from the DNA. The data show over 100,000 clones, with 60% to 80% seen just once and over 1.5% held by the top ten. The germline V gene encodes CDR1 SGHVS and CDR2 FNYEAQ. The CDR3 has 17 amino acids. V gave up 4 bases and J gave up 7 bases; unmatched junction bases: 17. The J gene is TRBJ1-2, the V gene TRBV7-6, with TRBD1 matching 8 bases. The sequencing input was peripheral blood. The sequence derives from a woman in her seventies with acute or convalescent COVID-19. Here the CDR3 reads CASSSTPGQGGGGGYTF. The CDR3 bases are TGTGCCAGCAGCTCAACCCCCGGACAGGGTGGGGGGGGTGGCTACACCTTC.